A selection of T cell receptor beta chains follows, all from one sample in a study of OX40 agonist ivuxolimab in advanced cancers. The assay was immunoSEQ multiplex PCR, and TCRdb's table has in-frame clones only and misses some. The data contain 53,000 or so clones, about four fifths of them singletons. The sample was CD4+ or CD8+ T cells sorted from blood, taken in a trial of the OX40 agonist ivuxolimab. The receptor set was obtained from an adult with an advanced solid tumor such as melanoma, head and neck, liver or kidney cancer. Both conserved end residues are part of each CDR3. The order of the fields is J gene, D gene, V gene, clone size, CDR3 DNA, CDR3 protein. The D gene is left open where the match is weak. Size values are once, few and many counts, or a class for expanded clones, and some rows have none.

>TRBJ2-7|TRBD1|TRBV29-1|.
TGCAGCGTTATCTCCGGGACAGGTTCCACCTACGAGCAGTACTTC
CSVISGTGSTYEQYF
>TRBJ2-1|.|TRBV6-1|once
TGTGCCAGCACCTTCGACGGGAGTACCTACAATGAGCAGTTCTTC
CASTFDGSTYNEQFF
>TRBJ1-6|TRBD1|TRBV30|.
TGTGCCTGGAGTGTAGGGACAGGAAATTCACCCCTCCACTTT
CAWSVGTGNSPLHF
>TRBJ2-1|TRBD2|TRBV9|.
TGTGCCAGCAGCGTAGGCGCGACTAGCGGGAACAATGAGCAGTTCTTC
CASSVGATSGNNEQFF
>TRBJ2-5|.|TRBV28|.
TGTGCCAGCAGTTTAAGGGACTTGCCCGGGACCCAGTACTTC
CASSLRDLPGTQYF
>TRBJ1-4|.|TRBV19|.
TGTGCCAGTAGTATGGTAACTACCGGGGATGAAAAACTGTTTTTT
CASSMVTTGDEKLFF
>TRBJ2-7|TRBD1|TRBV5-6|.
TGTGCCAGCAGCGATTTCGACAGGGGCCTCTCCTACGAGCAGTACTTC
CASSDFDRGLSYEQYF
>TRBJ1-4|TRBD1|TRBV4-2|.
TGTGCCAGCAGCCAACCCACAGGGGGCGGGGAAAAACTGTTTTTT
CASSQPTGGGEKLFF
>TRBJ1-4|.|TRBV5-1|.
TGTGCCAGCAGCCAACGACCGCCTAATGAAAAACTGTTTTTT
CASSQRPPNEKLFF
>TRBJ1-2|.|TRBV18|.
TGTGCCAGCTCGCCGGGCTATGGCTACACCTTC
CASSPGYGYTF
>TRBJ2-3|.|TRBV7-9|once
TGTGCCAGCAGCTTAGCGGCCAGCACAGATACGCAGTATTTT
CASSLAASTDTQYF
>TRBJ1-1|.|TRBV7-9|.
TGTGCCAGCAGCTTAGGGTCAGGGAGGTCGGACACTGAAGCTTTCTTT
CASSLGSGRSDTEAFF
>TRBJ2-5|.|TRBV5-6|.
TGTGCCAGCAGCCCGCCGGGGGTGGAGACCCAGTACTTC
CASSPPGVETQYF
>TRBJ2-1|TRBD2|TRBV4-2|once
TGTGCCAGCAGCCCGACCCGGACTAGCGGGAGGGGTGACTACAATGAGCAGTTCTTC
CASSPTRTSGRGDYNEQFF
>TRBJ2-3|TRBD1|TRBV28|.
TGTGCCAGCAGTGACCGACAGGGGCTAACAGATACGCAGTATTTT
CASSDRQGLTDTQYF
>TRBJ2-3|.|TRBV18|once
TGTGCCAGCTCACCAAGGCTAGCAGACTTCACAGATACGCAGTATTTT
CASSPRLADFTDTQYF
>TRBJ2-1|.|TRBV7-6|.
TGTGCCAGCAGCTTATTAGCGCAGAACAATGAGCAGTTCTTC
CASSLLAQNNEQFF
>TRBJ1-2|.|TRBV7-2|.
TGTGCCAGCAGCTTAAATGTTGTGTCTAATGGCTACACCTTC
CASSLNVVSNGYTF
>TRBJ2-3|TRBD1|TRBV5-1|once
TGCGCCAGCTCCGACAGGGCTGGATCAGATACGCAGTATTTT
CASSDRAGSDTQYF
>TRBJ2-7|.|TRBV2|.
TGTGCCAGCAGTGAGTTTACCTACGAGCAGTACTTC
CASSEFTYEQYF
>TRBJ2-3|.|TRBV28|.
TGTGCCAGCAGTTTCCCCCGGGCGGGCCCAGATACGCAGTATTTT
CASSFPRAGPDTQYF
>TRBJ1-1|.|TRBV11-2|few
TGTGCCAGCAGCTTACAGAACACTGAAGCTTTCTTT
CASSLQNTEAFF